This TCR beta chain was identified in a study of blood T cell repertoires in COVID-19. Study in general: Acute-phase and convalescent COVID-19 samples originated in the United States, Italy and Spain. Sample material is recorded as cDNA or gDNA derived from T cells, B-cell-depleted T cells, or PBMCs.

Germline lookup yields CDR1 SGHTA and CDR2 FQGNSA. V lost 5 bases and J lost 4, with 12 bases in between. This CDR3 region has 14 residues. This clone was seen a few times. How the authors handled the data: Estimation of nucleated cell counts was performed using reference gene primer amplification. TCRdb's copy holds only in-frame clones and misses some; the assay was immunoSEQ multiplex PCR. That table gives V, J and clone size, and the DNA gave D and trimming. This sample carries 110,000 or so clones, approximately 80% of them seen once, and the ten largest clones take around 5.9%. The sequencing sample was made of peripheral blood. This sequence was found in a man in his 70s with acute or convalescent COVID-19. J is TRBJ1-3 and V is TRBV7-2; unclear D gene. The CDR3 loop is CASSKGLRGNTIYF. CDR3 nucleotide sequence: TGTGCCAGCAGCAAAGGACTAAGAGGAAACACCATATATTTT. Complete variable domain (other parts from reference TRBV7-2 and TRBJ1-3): GAGVSQSPSNKVTEKGKDVELRCDPISGHTALYWYRQSLGQGLEFLIYFQGNSAPDKSGLPSDRFSAERTGGSVSTLTIQRTQQEDSAVYLCASSKGLRGNTIYFGEGSWLTVV.